The entry below gives a single T cell receptor beta chain sequence along with its context. Assay used: immunoSEQ multiplex PCR; TCRdb lists only in-frame clones, some missing. The data contain 90,000 or so clones, approximately 88% of them seen just once; the ten biggest clones take up under 10%. This entry comes from a study of control samples from healthy donors and cancer patients. Looked up from germline, CDR1 is SGHTA and CDR2 is FQGNSA. With 7 bases removed from V and 3 bases from J, the gap between germline ends came to 18 bases. The CDR3 contains 15 residues. The chain employs TRBV7-2 and TRBJ1-1; maybe TRBD1 (6 bases). The sample comprised PBMCs. This clonotype was sampled from a woman aged 45 to 65 with colorectal cancer. The chain's CDR3 is CASNGILGADTEAFF. The DNA for the CDR3 is TGTGCCAGCAACGGGATTCTGGGGGCTGACACTGAAGCTTTCTTT. The variable domain in full, with the rest retrieved from reference TRBV7-2 and TRBJ1-1, is GAGVSQSPSNKVTEKGKDVELRCDPISGHTALYWYRQSLGQGLEFLIYFQGNSAPDKSGLPSDRFSAERTGGSVSTLTIQRTQQEDSAVYLCASNGILGADTEAFFGQGTRLTVV.